This TCR beta chain was sequenced in a study of T-cell reconstitution after alpha-beta-depleted transplantation in children. This clonotype was recorded at least ten times. V shed 4 bases, J shed 2 bases, and the junction held 9 bases outside the gene matches. The CDR3 sequence is 16 residues long. CDR1 and CDR2 from the germline V gene are MNHNS and SASEGT. Unique molecular identifiers featured in how the TCRbeta library was prepared. MiXCR, applied by TCRdb to the PCR reads, yields one record per CDR3 protein. The sample has 250,000 to 300,000 distinct CDR3 sequences, roughly 9.1% seen once. The chain recombines TRBV6-1 with TRBJ2-3, with 7 bases that match TRBD1. This receptor was taken from a boy under two years old with acute myeloid leukemia, due to receive a stem cell transplant. The sequencing used PBMCs, collected before TCRalphabeta/CD19-depleted stem cell transplant. CDR3 protein: CASSGMGQLHTDTQYF. CDR3 nucleotides: TGTGCCAGCAGTGGTATGGGACAGCTTCACACAGATACGCAGTATTTT.